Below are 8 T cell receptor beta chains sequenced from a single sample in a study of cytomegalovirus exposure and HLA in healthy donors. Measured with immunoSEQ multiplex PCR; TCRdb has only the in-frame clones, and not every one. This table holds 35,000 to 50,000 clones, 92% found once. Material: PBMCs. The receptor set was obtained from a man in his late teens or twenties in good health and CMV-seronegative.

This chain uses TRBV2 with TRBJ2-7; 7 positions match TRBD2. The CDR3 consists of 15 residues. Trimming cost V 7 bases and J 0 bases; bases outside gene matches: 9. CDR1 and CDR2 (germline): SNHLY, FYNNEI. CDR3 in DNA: TGTGCCAGCACCCAAGTCGGGGGGAACTCCTACGAGCAGTACTTC. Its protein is CASTQVGGNSYEQYF.

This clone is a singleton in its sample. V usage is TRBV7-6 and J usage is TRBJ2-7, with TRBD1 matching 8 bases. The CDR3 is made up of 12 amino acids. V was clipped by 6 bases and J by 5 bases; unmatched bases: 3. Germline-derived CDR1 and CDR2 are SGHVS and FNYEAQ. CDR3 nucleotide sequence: TGTGCCAGCAGGACAGGGGTGCACGAGCAGTACTTC. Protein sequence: CASRTGVHEQYF.

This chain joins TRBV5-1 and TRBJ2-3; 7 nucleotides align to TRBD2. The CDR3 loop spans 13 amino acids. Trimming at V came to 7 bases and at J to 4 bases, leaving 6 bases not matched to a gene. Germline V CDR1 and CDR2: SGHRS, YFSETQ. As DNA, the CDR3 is TGCGCCAGCGGGGGGAGGGGACCAGATACGCAGTATTTT. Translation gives CASGGRGPDTQYF.

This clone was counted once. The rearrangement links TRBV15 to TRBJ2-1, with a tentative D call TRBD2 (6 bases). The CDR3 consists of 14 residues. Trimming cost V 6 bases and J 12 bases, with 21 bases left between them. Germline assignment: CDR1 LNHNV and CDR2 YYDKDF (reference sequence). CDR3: CATRTRSAEMGQFF. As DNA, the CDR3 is TGTGCCACCAGGACTAGATCCGCCGAAATGGGGCAGTTCTTC.

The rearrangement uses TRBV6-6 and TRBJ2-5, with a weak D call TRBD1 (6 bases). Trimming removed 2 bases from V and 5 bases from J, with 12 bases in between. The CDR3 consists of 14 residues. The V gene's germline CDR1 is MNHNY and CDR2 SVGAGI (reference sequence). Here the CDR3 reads CASSYPGTSETQYF. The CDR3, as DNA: TGTGCCAGCAGTTACCCCGGGACATCCGAGACCCAGTACTTC.

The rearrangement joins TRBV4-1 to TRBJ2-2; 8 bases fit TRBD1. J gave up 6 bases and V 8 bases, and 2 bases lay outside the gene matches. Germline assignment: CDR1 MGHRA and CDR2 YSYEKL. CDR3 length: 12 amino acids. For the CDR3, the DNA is TGCGCCAGCCAACAGGGGGCCGGGGAGCTGTTTTTT. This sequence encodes CASQQGAGELFF.

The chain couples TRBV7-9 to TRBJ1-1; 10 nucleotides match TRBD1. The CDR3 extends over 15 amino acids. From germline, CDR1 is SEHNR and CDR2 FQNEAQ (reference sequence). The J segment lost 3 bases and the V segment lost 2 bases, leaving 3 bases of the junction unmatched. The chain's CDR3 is CASSLSGQGYTEAFF. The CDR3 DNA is TGTGCCAGCAGCTTATCGGGACAGGGGTACACTGAAGCTTTCTTT. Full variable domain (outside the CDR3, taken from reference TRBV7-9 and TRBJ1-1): DTGVSQNPRHKITKRGQNVTFRCDPISEHNRLYWYRQTLGQGPEFLTYFQNEAQLEKSRLLSDRFSAERPKGSFSTLEIQRTEQGDSAMYLCASSLSGQGYTEAFFGQGTRLTVV.

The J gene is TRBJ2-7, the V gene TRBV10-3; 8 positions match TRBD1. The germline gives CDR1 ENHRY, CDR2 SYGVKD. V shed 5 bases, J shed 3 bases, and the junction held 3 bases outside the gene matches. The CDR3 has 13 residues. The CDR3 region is CAISSGQGYEQYF. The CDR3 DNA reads TGTGCCATCAGTTCTGGACAGGGCTACGAGCAGTACTTC.